The rows below give T cell receptor beta chains drawn from one sample of a study of breast tumors, draining lymph nodes, adjacent tissues. TCRdb used MiXCR to reprocess the multiplex PCR reads, holding one entry per CDR3 protein. The table shows under 300,000 distinct CDR3 sequences, with around 35% occurring only once. What was sequenced was axillary lymph node tissue. All receptors derive from a female donor with breast cancer. Some clones in this sample may be carry-over from other donors' samples. Each CDR3 is given with its conserved first and last residue. The D gene is left open where the match is weak. The size entry is marked missing in some rows and otherwise reads once, few, many or a size class.

J gene	clone size	D gene	V gene	CDR3 protein	CDR3 DNA
TRBJ1-5	-	TRBD1	TRBV10-3	CAGSPTGVNQPQHF	TGTGCCGGCAGTCCAACAGGGGTTAATCAGCCCCAGCATTTT
TRBJ2-7	few	-	TRBV7-8	CASSLAPSFIYEQHF	TGTGCCAGCAGCTTAGCGCCCAGTTTTATTTACGAGCAGCACTTC
TRBJ2-3	many	-	TRBV4-2	CASSQEMVLDSHTDTQYF	TGTGCCAGCAGCCAAGAGATGGTCCTCGATTCCCACACAGATACGCAGTATTTT
TRBJ2-7	few	TRBD1	TRBV4-1	CASSQDLSRGQYEQYF	TGCGCCAGCAGCCAAGATCTTTCCAGGGGGCAGTACGAGCAGTACTTC
TRBJ2-1	many	TRBD2	TRBV12-3/TRBV12-4	CASSFQGTSGSTENEQFF	TGTGCCAGCAGTTTCCAGGGGACTAGCGGGAGTACAGAGAATGAGCAGTTCTTC
TRBJ2-6	many	-	TRBV12-3/TRBV12-4	CASSFGTVRANVLTF	TGTGCCAGCAGTTTTGGGACCGTTCGGGCCAACGTCCTGACTTTC
TRBJ1-2	few	TRBD1	TRBV20-1	CSARVWTGDTYGYTF	TGCAGTGCTAGAGTTTGGACAGGGGATACCTATGGCTACACCTTC
TRBJ2-7	many	-	TRBV5-6	CASSLAGTLVYEQYF	TGTGCCAGCAGCTTGGCCGGGACATTAGTCTACGAGCAGTACTTC
TRBJ2-2	many	-	TRBV7-2	CASSLSFSGNTGELFF	TGTGCCAGCAGCTTGAGTTTTTCAGGGAACACCGGGGAGCTGTTTTTT
TRBJ2-5	-	-	TRBV24-1	CATSASKVGGAQTQYF	TGTGCCACCAGTGCTAGTAAGGTAGGGGGGGCGCAGACCCAGTACTTC